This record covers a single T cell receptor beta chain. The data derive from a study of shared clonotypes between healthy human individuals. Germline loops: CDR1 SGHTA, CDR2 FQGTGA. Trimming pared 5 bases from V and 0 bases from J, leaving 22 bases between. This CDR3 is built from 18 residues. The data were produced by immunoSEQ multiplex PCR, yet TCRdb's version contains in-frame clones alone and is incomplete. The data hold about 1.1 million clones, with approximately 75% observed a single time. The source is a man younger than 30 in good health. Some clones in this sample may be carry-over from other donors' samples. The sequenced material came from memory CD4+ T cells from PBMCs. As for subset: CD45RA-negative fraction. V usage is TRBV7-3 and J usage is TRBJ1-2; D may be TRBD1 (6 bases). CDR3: CASSRVTGLTKPNYGYTF. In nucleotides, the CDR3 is TGTGCCAGCAGCCGAGTCACAGGGCTCACGAAACCTAACTATGGCTACACCTTC. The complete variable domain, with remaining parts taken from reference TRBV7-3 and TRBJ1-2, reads GAGVSQTPSNKVTEKGKYVELRCDPISGHTALYWYRQSLGQGPEFLIYFQGTGAADDSGLPNDRFFAVRPEGSVSTLKIQRTERGDSAVYLCASSRVTGLTKPNYGYTFGSGTRLTVV.